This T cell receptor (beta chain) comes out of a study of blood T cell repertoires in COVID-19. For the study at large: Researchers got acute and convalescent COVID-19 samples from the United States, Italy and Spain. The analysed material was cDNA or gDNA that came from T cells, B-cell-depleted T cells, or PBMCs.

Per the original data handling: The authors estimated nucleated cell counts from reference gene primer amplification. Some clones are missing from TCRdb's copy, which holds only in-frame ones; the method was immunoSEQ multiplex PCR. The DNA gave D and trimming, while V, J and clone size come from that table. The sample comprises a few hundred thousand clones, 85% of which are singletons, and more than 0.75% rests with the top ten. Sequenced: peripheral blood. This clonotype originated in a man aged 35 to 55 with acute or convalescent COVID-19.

Here the CDR3 reads CASSTRDSPGANEKLFF. The CDR3 region has the DNA TGTGCCAGTAGTACCAGGGACAGTCCAGGGGCTAATGAAAAACTGTTTTTT. The chain carries TRBV19 and TRBJ1-4; 7 bases align to TRBD1. This CDR3 contains 17 residues. With 4 bases clipped from V and 3 bases from J, the junction kept 11 bases outside the gene matches. Looked up from germline, CDR1 is LNHDA and CDR2 is SQIVND (reference sequence).